Listed below are T cell receptor beta chains from one sample, sequenced in a study of T cell responses to AZD1222 COVID-19 vaccine. Here immunoSEQ multiplex PCR was the method, and the copy in TCRdb shows in-frame clones only, minus some. The data hold 90,000 to 110,000 clones, with 87% observed a single time. Specimen: peripheral blood, collected on day 0 of AZD1222 vaccination. The receptor set was obtained from an adult in good health. Each CDR3 is given with its conserved first and last residue.

>TRBJ2-7|TRBV7-8
CASSLQGAPYEQYF
>TRBJ1-1|TRBV6-5
CASSTGQMNTEAFF
>TRBJ1-1|TRBV28
CASSFLTGRQNTEAFF
>TRBJ2-5|TRBV6-2/TRBV6-3
CASSSLRLAGFQETQYF
>TRBJ1-1|TRBV18
CASSRMNTEAFF
>TRBJ1-1|TRBV7-6
CASSLLGSNTEAFF
>TRBJ2-7|TRBV28
CASRTPYEQYF
>TRBJ2-2|TRBV7-8
CASSKLAGTNTGELFF
>TRBJ2-5|TRBV3-1/TRBV3-2
CATGPEGETQYF
>TRBJ2-4|TRBV3-1/TRBV3-2
CASSQSGVNIQYF
>TRBJ1-6|TRBV7-2
CASASQMDSPLHF
>TRBJ2-3|TRBV18
CASSPRGRTSTDTQYF
>TRBJ2-7|TRBV11-2
CASSLPGQVYEQYF
>TRBJ1-1|TRBV9
CASRPERASTEAFF
>TRBJ1-1|TRBV9
CASSFRTGGTEAFF
>TRBJ1-1|TRBV20-1
CSASPGATEAFF
>TRBJ1-6|TRBV7-2
CASSFRGLNSPLHF
>TRBJ1-1|TRBV11-2
CASSLGGNTEAFF
>TRBJ1-2|TRBV4-3
CASSPIPGQGYGYTF
>TRBJ2-7|TRBV30
CASVPGNEYEQYF
>TRBJ1-5|TRBV19
CASRGNNQPQHF
>TRBJ1-1|TRBV27
CASSPGSGLEAFF
>TRBJ2-3|TRBV2
CASRNTDTQYF
>TRBJ1-3|TRBV9
CASSPTGTGLSSGNTIYF
>TRBJ2-2|TRBV3-1/TRBV3-2
CASSQGQNTGELFF
>TRBJ2-7|TRBV6-5
CASRGSGVYEQYF
>TRBJ2-5|TRBV3-1/TRBV3-2
CASSPIAGGGETQYF
>TRBJ1-1|TRBV7-2
CASSFQGENTEAFF
>TRBJ2-1|TRBV24-1
CATSDFGQVPQYNEQFF
>TRBJ1-2|TRBV7-6
CASSLAAGDDYGYTF
>TRBJ2-7|TRBV6-5
CASSRAGGYEQYF
>TRBJ2-1|TRBV28
CAVRRPGENNEQFF
>TRBJ1-5|TRBV25-1
CASTQIRNSNQPQHF
>TRBJ1-5|TRBV2
CAGTGDGYQPQHF
>TRBJ1-1|TRBV20-1
CSARLSSEAFF
>TRBJ2-3|TRBV19
CASSLGTSTDTQYF
>TRBJ1-2|TRBV10-3
CAISPAGNYGYTF
>TRBJ2-1|TRBV2
CASKGGVGISEQFF
>TRBJ1-3|TRBV5-8
CASSLTGGSGNTIYF
>TRBJ2-5|TRBV18
CASSLMPGETQYF
>TRBJ1-6|TRBV5-1
CASSLREYNSPLHF
>TRBJ1-6|TRBV27
CASGFDRGRSPLHF
>TRBJ1-6|TRBV7-9
CASSLQNNSPLHF
>TRBJ2-2|TRBV4-1
CASSQDPRGEYTGELFF
>TRBJ1-5|TRBV28
CASSNGPSNQPQHF
>TRBJ2-5|TRBV28
CASSSPLGQETQYF
>TRBJ1-2|TRBV6-4
CASSELPGQGGTGYTF
>TRBJ1-2|TRBV10-3
CAISEGEYTYNGYTF
>TRBJ2-7|TRBV30
CAWSGTGVDEQYF
>TRBJ1-1|TRBV3-1/TRBV3-2
CASSPRTGNTEAFF